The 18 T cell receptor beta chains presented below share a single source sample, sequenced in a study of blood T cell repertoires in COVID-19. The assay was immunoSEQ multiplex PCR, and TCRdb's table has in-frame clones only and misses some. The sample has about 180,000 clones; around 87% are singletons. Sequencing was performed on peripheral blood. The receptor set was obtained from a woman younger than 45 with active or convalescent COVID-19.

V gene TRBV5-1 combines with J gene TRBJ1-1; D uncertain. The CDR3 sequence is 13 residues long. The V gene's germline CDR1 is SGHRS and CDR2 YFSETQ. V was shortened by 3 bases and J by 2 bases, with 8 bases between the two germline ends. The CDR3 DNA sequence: TGCGCCAGCAGCTGGAGACCAAACACTGAAGCTTTCTTT. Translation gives CASSWRPNTEAFF. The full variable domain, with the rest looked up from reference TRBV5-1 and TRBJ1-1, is KAGVTQTPRYLIKTRGQQVTLSCSPISGHRSVSWYQQTPGQGLQFLFEYFSETQRNKGNFPGRFSGRQFSNSRSEMNVSTLELGDSALYLCASSWRPNTEAFFGQGTRLTVV.

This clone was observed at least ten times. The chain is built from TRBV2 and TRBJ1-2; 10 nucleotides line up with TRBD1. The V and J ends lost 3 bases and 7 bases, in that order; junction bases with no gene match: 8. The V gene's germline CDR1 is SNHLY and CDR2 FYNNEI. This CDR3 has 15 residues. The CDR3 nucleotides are TGTGCCAGCAGTGACAGACAGGGGGCGGATGGTGGCTACACCTTC. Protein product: CASSDRQGADGGYTF. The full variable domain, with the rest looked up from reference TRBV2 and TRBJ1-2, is EPEVTQTPSHQVTQMGQEVILRCVPISNHLYFYWYRQILGQKVEFLVSFYNNEISEKSEIFDDQFSVERPDGSNFTLKIRSTKLEDSAMYFCASSDRQGADGGYTFGSGTRLTVV.

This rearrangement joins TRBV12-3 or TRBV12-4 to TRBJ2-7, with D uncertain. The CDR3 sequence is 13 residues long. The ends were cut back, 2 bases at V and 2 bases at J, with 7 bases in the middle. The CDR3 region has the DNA TGTGCCAGCAGTTTACTTATTCCCTACGAGCAGTACTTC. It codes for CASSLLIPYEQYF.

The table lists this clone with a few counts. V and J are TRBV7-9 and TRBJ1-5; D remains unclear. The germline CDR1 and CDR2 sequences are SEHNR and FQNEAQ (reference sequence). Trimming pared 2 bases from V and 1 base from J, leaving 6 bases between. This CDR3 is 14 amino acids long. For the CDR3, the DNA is TGTGCCAGCAGCTTACTACCGAGCAATCAGCCCCAGCATTTT. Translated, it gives CASSLLPSNQPQHF.

The CDR3 sequence: CASSPPQGLYGYTF. CDR3 nucleotide sequence: TGTGCCAGCTCACCACCACAGGGCCTCTATGGCTACACCTTC. The chain uses TRBV18 and TRBJ1-2; D possibly corresponds to TRBD1 (6 bases). Germline V lookup: CDR1 KGHSH, CDR2 LQKENI. This CDR3 comprises 14 residues. Trimming left V 0 bases short and J 4 bases short, with 9 bases between.

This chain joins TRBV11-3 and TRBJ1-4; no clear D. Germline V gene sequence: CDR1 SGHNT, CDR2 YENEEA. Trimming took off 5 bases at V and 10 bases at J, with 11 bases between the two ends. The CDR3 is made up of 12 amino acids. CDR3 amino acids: CASSPVAGKLFF. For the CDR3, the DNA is TGTGCCAGCAGCCCTGTGGCGGGAAAACTGTTTTTT.

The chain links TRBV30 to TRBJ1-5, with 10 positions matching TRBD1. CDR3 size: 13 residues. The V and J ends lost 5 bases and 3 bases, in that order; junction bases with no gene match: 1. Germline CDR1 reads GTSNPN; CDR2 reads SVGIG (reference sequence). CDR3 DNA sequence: TGTGCCTGGGGACAGGGGGTCAATCAGCCCCAGCATTTT. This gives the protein CAWGQGVNQPQHF.

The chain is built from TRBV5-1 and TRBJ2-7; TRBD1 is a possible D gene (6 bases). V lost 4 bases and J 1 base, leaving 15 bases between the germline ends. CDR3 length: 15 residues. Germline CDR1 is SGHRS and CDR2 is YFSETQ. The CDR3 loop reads CASSLRQAISYEQYF. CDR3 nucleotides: TGCGCCAGCAGCCTCCGACAGGCTATATCCTACGAGCAGTACTTC.

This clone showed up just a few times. The CDR3 DNA reads TGCGCCAGCAGAACCCCCGGGAGGGATTCACCCCTCCACTTT. Its translation is CASRTPGRDSPLHF. The rearrangement uses TRBV10-2 and TRBJ1-6; D unclear. In germline, CDR1 is WSHSY, CDR2 SAAADI. This CDR3 spans 14 amino acids. The V and J ends lost 6 bases and 8 bases respectively, with 14 bases between them.

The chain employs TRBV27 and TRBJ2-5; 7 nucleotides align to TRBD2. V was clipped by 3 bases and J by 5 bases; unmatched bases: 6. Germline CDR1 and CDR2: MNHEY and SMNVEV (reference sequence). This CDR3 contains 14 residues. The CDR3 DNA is TGTGCCAGCAGTTTTGGGAGGGTCCGGGAGACCCAGTACTTC. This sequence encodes CASSFGRVRETQYF.

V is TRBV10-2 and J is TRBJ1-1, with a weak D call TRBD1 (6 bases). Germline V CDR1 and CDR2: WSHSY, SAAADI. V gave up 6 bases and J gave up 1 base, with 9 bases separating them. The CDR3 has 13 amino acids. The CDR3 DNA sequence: TGCGCCAGCAGGCCGGACAGGAACACTGAAGCTTTCTTT. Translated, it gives CASRPDRNTEAFF.

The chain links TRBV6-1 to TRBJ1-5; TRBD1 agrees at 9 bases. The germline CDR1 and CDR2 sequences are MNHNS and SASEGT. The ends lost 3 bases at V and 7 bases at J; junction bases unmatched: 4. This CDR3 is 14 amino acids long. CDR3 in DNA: TGTGCCAGCAGTGAGGACAGGGGCACACAGCCCCAGCATTTT. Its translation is CASSEDRGTQPQHF.

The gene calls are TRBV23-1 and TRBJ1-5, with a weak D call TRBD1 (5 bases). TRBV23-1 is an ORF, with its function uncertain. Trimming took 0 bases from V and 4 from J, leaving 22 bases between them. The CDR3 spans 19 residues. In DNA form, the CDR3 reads TGCGCCAGCAGTCAATCGGGGGGTGGTAGACATGATGGGAATCAGCCCCAGCATTTT. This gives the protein CASSQSGGGRHDGNQPQHF.

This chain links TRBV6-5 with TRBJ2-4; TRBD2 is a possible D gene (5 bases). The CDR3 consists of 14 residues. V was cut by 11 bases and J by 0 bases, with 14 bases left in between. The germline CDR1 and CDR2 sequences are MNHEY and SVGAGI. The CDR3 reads CACRGSEAKNIQYF. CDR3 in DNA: TGTGCCTGCCGAGGGAGTGAAGCCAAAAACATTCAGTACTTC.

CDR3 nucleotide sequence: TGTGCCAGCTCACCGGGACAGGGGGCGCTTCTCTATGGCTACACCTTC. Protein: CASSPGQGALLYGYTF. The chain recombines TRBV18 with TRBJ1-2, with 12 positions matching TRBD1. The CDR3 has 16 residues. The germline gives CDR1 KGHSH, CDR2 LQKENI. V lost 3 bases and J lost 4; bases outside the gene matches: 6.

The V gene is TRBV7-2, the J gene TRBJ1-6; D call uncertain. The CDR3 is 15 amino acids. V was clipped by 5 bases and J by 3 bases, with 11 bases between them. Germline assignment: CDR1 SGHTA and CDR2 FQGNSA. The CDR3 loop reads CASSIRQVYNSPLHF. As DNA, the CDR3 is TGTGCCAGCAGCATACGACAAGTCTATAATTCACCCCTCCACTTT. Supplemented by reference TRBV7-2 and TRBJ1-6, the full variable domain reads GAGVSQSPSNKVTEKGKDVELRCDPISGHTALYWYRQSLGQGLEFLIYFQGNSAPDKSGLPSDRFSAERTGGSVSTLTIQRTQQEDSAVYLCASSIRQVYNSPLHFGNGTRLTVT.

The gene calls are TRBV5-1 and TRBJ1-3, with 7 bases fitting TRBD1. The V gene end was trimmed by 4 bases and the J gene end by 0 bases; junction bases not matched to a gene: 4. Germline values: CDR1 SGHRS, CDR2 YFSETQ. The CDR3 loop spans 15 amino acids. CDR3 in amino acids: CASSPGGYSGNTIYF. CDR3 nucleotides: TGCGCCAGCAGCCCAGGGGGGTACTCTGGAAACACCATATATTTT.

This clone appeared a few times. The CDR3 coding sequence is TGTGCCAGCAGCTTACAGGCAGGGGTAACCCATGGCTACACCTTC. It yields the protein CASSLQAGVTHGYTF. The V call is TRBV7-9, the J call TRBJ1-2; D is possibly TRBD1 (6 bases). The length of the CDR3 is 15 residues. Per the germline V gene, CDR1 is SEHNR and CDR2 is FQNEAQ (reference sequence). Trimming left V 2 bases short and J 6 bases short, with 16 bases between.